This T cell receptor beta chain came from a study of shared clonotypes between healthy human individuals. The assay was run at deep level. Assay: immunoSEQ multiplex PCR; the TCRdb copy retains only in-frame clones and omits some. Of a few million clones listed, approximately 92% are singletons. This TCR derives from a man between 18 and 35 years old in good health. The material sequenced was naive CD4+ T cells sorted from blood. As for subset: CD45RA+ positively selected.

The CDR3 is CASKQGASYEQYF. The CDR3 nucleotides are TGTGCCAGTAAACAGGGGGCGTCCTACGAGCAGTACTTC. The V and J genes are TRBV7-8 and TRBJ2-7, with 9 bases lining up with TRBD1. With 9 bases clipped from V and 1 base from J, the junction kept 4 bases outside the gene matches. This CDR3 has 13 amino acids. The germline gives CDR1 SGHVS, CDR2 FQNEAQ.